This entry lists 20 T cell receptor beta chains sequenced from one sample in a study of blood T cell repertoires in COVID-19 (dated by TCRdb to the early 2020s). Library prep was done by the immunoSEQ multiplex PCR assay. Not all clones reach the TCRdb copy of this immuneACCESS table, which keeps in-frame sequences only. Checked studies attribute under half of the gap to unresolved V genes and leave the rest unexplained. For this sample there are hundreds of thousands of clones; around 85% appear just once. The ten largest clones represent roughly 2% of the sample. Material for sequencing was peripheral blood. The receptor source for this set is a woman aged 45 to 65 with acute or convalescent COVID-19.

V and J are TRBV10-3 and TRBJ1-1; D gene ambiguous. This CDR3 is built from 12 residues. Germline CDR1 reads ENHRY; CDR2 reads SYGVKD. Between the trimmed V and J ends, which lost 2 bases and 4 bases, there was a span of 5 bases. This CDR3 reads CAISEGSTEAFF. CDR3 DNA: TGTGCCATCAGTGAGGGGAGCACTGAAGCTTTCTTT.

The J gene is TRBJ1-2, the V gene TRBV7-2, with a weak D call TRBD1 (5 bases). The CDR3 spans 13 residues. Trimming stripped 2 bases from V and 7 bases from J, with 11 bases between. Germline loops: CDR1 SGHTA, CDR2 FQGNSA. The DNA for the CDR3 is TGTGCCAGCAGCTTACCGGCGCAGGGTGGCTACACCTTC. This gives the protein CASSLPAQGGYTF.

This chain links TRBV24-1 with TRBJ1-6; 8 bases match TRBD1. The CDR3 is 14 residues long. The V and J ends lost 5 bases and 12 bases, in that order; junction bases with no gene match: 8. Germline V lookup: CDR1 KGHDR, CDR2 SFDVKD. The CDR3 region is CATSGLTGAKPLHF. The CDR3 region has the DNA TGTGCCACCAGTGGCCTGACAGGGGCCAAACCCCTCCACTTT.

In DNA, the CDR3 is TGTGCCATCAGGGGGCTAGGCCAAGAGACCCAGTACTTC. It yields the protein CAIRGLGQETQYF. The V and J genes are TRBV10-3 and TRBJ2-5; a possible D gene is TRBD1 (5 bases). V was pared by 6 bases and J by 1 base, with 9 bases between. This CDR3 is built from 13 residues. Germline assignment: CDR1 ENHRY and CDR2 SYGVKD.

The chain employs TRBV2 and TRBJ1-5, with 12 bases lining up with TRBD1. The CDR3 loop spans 18 amino acids. Germline V gene sequence: CDR1 SNHLY, CDR2 FYNNEI. With 5 bases clipped from V and 6 bases from J, the junction kept 14 bases outside the gene matches. The DNA for the CDR3 is TGTGCCAGCAGTTTTTCCGGGACAGGGGGCTATGACATTCAGCCCCAGCATTTT. Protein product: CASSFSGTGGYDIQPQHF.

The V gene is TRBV10-2, the J gene TRBJ1-1; 7 nucleotides match TRBD1. Germline-derived CDR1 and CDR2 are WSHSY and SAAADI. The CDR3 consists of 16 residues. Unmatched junction bases numbered 7, after V lost 2 bases and J lost 1 base. The CDR3 DNA reads TGCGCCAGCAGTGAGCGCCCGGGACAGTCGAACACTGAAGCTTTCTTT. This sequence encodes CASSERPGQSNTEAFF.

This sequence joins TRBV9 and TRBJ2-2; tentative D call: TRBD1 (5 bases). Per the germline V gene, CDR1 is SGDLS and CDR2 is YYNGEE. V dropped 4 bases and J dropped 9 bases, with 13 bases sitting between them. The CDR3 extends over 13 amino acids. The CDR3 nucleotides are TGTGCCAGCAGCCAGGGATCCGGCAGGGAGCTGTTTTTT. It specifies CASSQGSGRELFF.

In its sample, this clone was seen a few times. This chain links TRBV10-3 with TRBJ1-6, with a tentative D call TRBD1 (5 bases). This CDR3 spans 12 amino acids. V was pared by 10 bases and J by 6 bases, with 10 bases between. The germline CDR1 and CDR2 sequences are ENHRY and SYGVKD. The CDR3: CATGGSNSPLHF. The CDR3 DNA sequence: TGTGCCACTGGGGGGAGTAATTCACCCCTCCACTTT.

V gene TRBV12-3 or TRBV12-4 combines with J gene TRBJ2-7; D may be TRBD1 (6 bases). V lost 6 bases, J lost 2 bases, and 8 bases lay in between. This CDR3 has 12 residues. Here the CDR3 DNA reads TGTGCCAGCAGGAGGGGGACCTACGAGCAGTACTTC. Encoded protein: CASRRGTYEQYF.

The genes are TRBV19 and TRBJ2-7, with a tentative D call TRBD1 (5 bases). The CDR3 runs to 14 residues. The V and J ends lost 1 base and 7 bases respectively, with 14 bases between them. CDR1 and CDR2 from the germline V gene are LNHDA and SQIVND (reference sequence). The CDR3: CASSIGRQFLEQYF. CDR3 nucleotides: TGTGCCAGTAGTATAGGCCGACAGTTCCTGGAGCAGTACTTC.

V gene TRBV4-2 combines with J gene TRBJ2-5; 10 nucleotides align to TRBD2. Trimming cost V 0 bases and J 4 bases; bases outside gene matches: 5. This CDR3 is built from 16 residues. Germline values: CDR1 LGHNA, CDR2 YNFKEQ. This chain's CDR3 is CASSQDVKRGGETQYF. The CDR3 DNA is TGTGCCAGCAGCCAAGATGTGAAGCGGGGGGGAGAGACCCAGTACTTC.

Worth noting for this clone: The sample has other DNA sequences that encode this CDR3 too. This chain links TRBV5-1 with TRBJ1-1; D possibly corresponds to TRBD1 (6 bases). Germline CDR1 is SGHRS and CDR2 is YFSETQ. This CDR3 spans 14 amino acids. V was clipped by 4 bases and J by 5 bases, with 15 bases between them. CDR3 sequence: CASSPEGGGTEAFF. DNA of the CDR3: TGCGCCAGCAGCCCCGAAGGGGGAGGGACTGAAGCTTTCTTT.

This chain connects TRBV6-2 or TRBV6-3 to TRBJ1-2; 7 nucleotides line up with TRBD1. From germline, CDR1 is MNHEY and CDR2 SVGEGT. This CDR3 is 17 amino acids long. The junction had 17 bases not matched to a gene; V was cut back by 5 bases and J by 5 bases. The DNA of the CDR3 is TGTGCCAGCAGTCATACCGGGACAGCAACCCTGGTTTATGGCTACACCTTC. This codes for CASSHTGTATLVYGYTF.

In nucleotides, the CDR3 is TGTGCCAGTAGCCGCACCGGGACAGGGTTTAACTATGGCTACACCTTC. As protein: CASSRTGTGFNYGYTF. V usage is TRBV19 and J usage is TRBJ1-2; 9 nucleotides line up with TRBD1. This CDR3 has 16 amino acids. V trimming: 6 bases; J trimming: 1 base; junction bases outside the gene matches: 9. The germline CDR1 and CDR2 sequences are LNHDA and SQIVND (reference sequence).

The chain has TRBV5-1 and TRBJ1-1; weak D call: TRBD1 (6 bases). With 4 bases removed from V and 2 bases from J, the gap between germline ends came to 15 bases. The CDR3 has 15 residues. Per germline, CDR1 SGHRS and CDR2 YFSETQ. Here the CDR3 reads CASSSRQDSNTEAFF. The CDR3 DNA follows: TGCGCCAGCAGCAGTCGACAGGATAGTAACACTGAAGCTTTCTTT.

The count of this clone is one. The chain combines TRBV21-1 with TRBJ2-1; the table's D call, TRBD1, was not checked against the DNA. TRBV21-1 is termed a pseudogene. This CDR3 is 14 amino acids long. CDR3 DNA: TGTGCCAGCAGCAACCGCGCACAGGGGGGTGAGCAGTTCTTC. Protein product: CASSNRAQGGEQFF.

The chain employs TRBV7-8 and TRBJ1-3; 7 bases are a match to TRBD1. The CDR3 length is 15 residues. J was trimmed by 2 bases and V by 4 bases; bases with no gene match: 5. CDR1 is SGHVS, CDR2 FQNEAQ, per germline. CDR3 in DNA: TGTGCCAGCAGCTCGACAGGGACAACTGGAAACACCATATATTTT. This codes for CASSSTGTTGNTIYF.

This rearrangement joins TRBV5-5 to TRBJ1-2; perhaps TRBD1 as D (6 bases). V lost 0 bases to trimming and J lost 0 bases, with 12 bases between them. The CDR3 has 16 amino acids. Germline V lookup: CDR1 SGHKS, CDR2 YYEKEE (reference sequence). CDR3 in amino acids: CASSLAGTQTNYGYTF. CDR3 in DNA: TGTGCCAGCAGCTTGGCCGGGACACAAACTAACTATGGCTACACCTTC.

Of note for this clone: The sample carries other DNA sequences with the same CDR3. The gene calls are TRBV7-9 and TRBJ1-2; D may be TRBD1 (5 bases). This CDR3 spans 13 amino acids. V was clipped by 1 base and J by 11 bases, with 14 bases between them. The germline V gene encodes CDR1 SEHNR and CDR2 FQNEAQ (reference sequence). The CDR3, as DNA: TGTGCCAGCAGCTTAGTAGGGGCCTCAGGGTACACCTTC. Its translation is CASSLVGASGYTF.

Turning to this clone: A much larger clonotype is one base distant, so this may be a read error. The chain recombines TRBV5-1 with TRBJ2-2; TRBD2 agrees at 14 bases. Germline trimming cut 4 bases from V and 6 bases from J; bases unmatched to any gene: 5. CDR1 is SGHRS, CDR2 YFSETQ, per germline. CDR3 length equals 16 residues. CDR3 nucleotides: TGCGCCAGCAGCAGGACTAGCGGGGGGAGGGCCGGGGAGCTGTTTTTT. It translates to CASSRTSGGRAGELFF.